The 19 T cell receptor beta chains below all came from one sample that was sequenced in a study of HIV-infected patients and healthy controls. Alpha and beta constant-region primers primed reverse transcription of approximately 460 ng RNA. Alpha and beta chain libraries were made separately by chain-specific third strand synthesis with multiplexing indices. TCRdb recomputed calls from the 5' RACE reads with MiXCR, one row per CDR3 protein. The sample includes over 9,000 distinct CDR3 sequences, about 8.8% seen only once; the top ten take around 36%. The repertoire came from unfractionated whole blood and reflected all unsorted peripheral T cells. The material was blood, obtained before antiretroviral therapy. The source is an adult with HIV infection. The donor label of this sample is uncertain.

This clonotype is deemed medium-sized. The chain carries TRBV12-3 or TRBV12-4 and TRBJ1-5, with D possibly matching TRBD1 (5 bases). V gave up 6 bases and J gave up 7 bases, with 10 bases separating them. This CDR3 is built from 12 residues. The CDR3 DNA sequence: TGTGCCAGCAGCTGGGACGTGCAGCCCCAGCATTTT. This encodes CASSWDVQPQHF.

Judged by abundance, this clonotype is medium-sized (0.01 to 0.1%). In DNA form, the CDR3 reads TGTGCCAGCAGCGCTGGACAGGGGAGATCACCCCTCCACTTT. Amino acid sequence: CASSAGQGRSPLHF. The chain links TRBV5-8 to TRBJ1-6, with 9 bases matching TRBD1. The CDR3 runs 14 residues. J gave up 10 bases and V 4 bases, and 6 bases lay outside the gene matches. CDR1 is SGHTS, CDR2 YDEGEE, per germline.

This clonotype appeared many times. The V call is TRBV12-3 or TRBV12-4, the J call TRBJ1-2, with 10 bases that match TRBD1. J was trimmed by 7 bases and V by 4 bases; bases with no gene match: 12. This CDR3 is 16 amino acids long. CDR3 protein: CASSSVPGQGMTGYTF. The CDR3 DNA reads TGTGCCAGCAGTTCAGTCCCGGGACAGGGGATGACTGGCTACACCTTC.

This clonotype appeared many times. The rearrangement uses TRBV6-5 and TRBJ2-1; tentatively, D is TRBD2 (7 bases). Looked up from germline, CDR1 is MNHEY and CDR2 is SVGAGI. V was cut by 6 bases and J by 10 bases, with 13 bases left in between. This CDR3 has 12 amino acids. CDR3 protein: CASRGGPEEQFF. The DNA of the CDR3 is TGTGCCAGCAGGGGGGGGCCGGAAGAGCAGTTCTTC.

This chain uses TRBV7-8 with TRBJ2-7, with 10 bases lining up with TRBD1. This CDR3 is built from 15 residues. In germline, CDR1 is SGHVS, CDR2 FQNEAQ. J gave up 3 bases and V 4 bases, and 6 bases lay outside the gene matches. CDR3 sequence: CASSSGQGHFYEQYF. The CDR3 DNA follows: TGTGCCAGCAGCTCGGGACAGGGGCACTTCTACGAGCAGTACTTC.

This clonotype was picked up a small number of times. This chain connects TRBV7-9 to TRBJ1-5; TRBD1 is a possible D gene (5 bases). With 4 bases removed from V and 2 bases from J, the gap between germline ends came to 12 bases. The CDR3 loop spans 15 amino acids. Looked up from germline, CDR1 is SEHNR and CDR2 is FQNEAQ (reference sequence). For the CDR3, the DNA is TGTGCCAGCAGCTCGGGACTTGGGGGCAATCAGCCCCAGCATTTT. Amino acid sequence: CASSSGLGGNQPQHF.

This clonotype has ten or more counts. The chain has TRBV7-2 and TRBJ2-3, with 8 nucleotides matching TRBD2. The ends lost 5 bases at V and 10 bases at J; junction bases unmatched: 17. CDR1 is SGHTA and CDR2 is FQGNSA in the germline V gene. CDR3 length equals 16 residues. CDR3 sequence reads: CASSRYSGTSGYAQYF. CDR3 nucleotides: TGTGCCAGCAGCAGATACTCCGGGACTAGTGGGTATGCGCAGTATTTT.

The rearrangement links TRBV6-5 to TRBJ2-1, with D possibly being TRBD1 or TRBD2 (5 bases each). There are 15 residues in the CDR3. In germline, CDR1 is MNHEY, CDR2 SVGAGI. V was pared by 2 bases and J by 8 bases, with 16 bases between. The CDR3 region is CASSYEGRELDEQFF. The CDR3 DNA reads TGTGCCAGCAGTTACGAGGGCAGGGAGCTCGATGAGCAGTTCTTC.

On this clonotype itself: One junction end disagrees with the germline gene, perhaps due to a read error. For the CDR3, the DNA is TGTGCCAGCAGCCTCCTGACAGTTAGCGATCAGCCCCAGCATTTT. Amino acid sequence: CASSLLTVSDQPQHF. This chain joins TRBV28 and TRBJ1-5, with TRBD1 as a possible D gene (5 bases). The CDR3 is 15 amino acids. Looked up from germline, CDR1 is MDHEN and CDR2 is SYDVKM.

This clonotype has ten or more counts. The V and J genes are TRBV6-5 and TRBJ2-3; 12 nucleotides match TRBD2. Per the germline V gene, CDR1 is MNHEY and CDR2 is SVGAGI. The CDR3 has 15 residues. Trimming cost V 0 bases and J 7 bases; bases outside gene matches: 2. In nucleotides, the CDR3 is TGTGCCAGCAGTTACTCGACTAGCGGGGGTTATACGCAGTATTTT. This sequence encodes CASSYSTSGGYTQYF.

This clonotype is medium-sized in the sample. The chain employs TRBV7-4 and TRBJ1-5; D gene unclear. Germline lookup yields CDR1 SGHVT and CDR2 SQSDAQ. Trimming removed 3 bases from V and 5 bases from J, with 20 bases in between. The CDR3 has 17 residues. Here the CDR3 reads CASSFAEWRRADQPQHF. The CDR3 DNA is TGTGCCAGCAGCTTTGCCGAATGGCGCCGGGCGGATCAGCCCCAGCATTTT.

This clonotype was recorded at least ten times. The CDR3 here is CASSHRTGAVLNPEQYF. CDR3 sequence (DNA): TGTGCCAGCAGCCATCGGACAGGGGCGGTTCTTAACCCCGAGCAGTACTTC. The V call is TRBV7-8, the J call TRBJ2-7; 9 positions match TRBD1. The J segment lost 6 bases and the V segment lost 5 bases, leaving 17 bases of the junction unmatched. Germline CDR1 SGHVS, CDR2 FQNEAQ. This CDR3 spans 17 amino acids.

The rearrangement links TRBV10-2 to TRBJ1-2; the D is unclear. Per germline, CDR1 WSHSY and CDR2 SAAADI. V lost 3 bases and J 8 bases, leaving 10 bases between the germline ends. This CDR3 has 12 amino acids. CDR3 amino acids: CASSETVGGYTF. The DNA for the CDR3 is TGCGCCAGCAGTGAAACGGTCGGAGGCTACACCTTC.

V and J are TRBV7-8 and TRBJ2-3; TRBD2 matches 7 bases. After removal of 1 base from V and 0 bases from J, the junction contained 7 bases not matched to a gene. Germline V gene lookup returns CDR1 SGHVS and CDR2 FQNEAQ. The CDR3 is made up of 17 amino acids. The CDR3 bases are TGTGCCAGCAGCTTAGACCCGGGAGGAACTAGCACAGATACGCAGTATTTT. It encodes CASSLDPGGTSTDTQYF.

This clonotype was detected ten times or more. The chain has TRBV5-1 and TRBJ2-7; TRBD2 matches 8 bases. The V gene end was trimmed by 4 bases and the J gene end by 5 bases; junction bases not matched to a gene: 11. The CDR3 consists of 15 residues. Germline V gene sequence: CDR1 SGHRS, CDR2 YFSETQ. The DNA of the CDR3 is TGCGCCAGCAGCCTCCCAGGTGCGGGAGGCGACGAGCAGTACTTC. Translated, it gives CASSLPGAGGDEQYF. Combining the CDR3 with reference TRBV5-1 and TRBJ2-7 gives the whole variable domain KAGVTQTPRYLIKTRGQQVTLSCSPISGHRSVSWYQQTPGQGLQFLFEYFSETQRNKGNFPGRFSGRQFSNSRSEMNVSTLELGDSALYLCASSLPGAGGDEQYFGPGTRLTVT.

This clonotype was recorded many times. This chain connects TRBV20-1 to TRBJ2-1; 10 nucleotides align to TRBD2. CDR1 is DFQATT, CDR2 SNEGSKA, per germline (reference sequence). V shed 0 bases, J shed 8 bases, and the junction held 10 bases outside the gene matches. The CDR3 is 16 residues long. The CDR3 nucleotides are TGCAGTGCTAGAGATGCCGGGACTAGCGTTTTCGATGAGCAGTTCTTC. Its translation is CSARDAGTSVFDEQFF.

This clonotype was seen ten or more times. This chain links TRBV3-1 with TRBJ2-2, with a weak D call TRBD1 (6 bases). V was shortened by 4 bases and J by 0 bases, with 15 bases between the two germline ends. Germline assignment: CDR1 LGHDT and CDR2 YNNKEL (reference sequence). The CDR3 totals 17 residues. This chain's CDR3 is CASSRAGGQTNTGELFF. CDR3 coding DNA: TGTGCCAGCAGCCGGGCAGGCGGACAGACGAACACCGGGGAGCTGTTTTTT. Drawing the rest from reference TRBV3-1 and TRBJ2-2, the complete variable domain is DTAVSQTPKYLVTQMGNDKSIKCEQNLGHDTMYWYKQDSKKFLKIMFSYNNKELIINETVPNRFSPKSPDKAHLNLHINSLELGDSAVYFCASSRAGGQTNTGELFFGEGSRLTVL.

The CDR3 sequence is CASKPPGQRKETQYF. The CDR3 region has the DNA TGTGCCAGCAAGCCCCCGGGACAGAGAAAAGAGACCCAGTACTTC. This chain uses TRBV6-2 or TRBV6-3 with TRBJ2-5; 7 nucleotides match TRBD1. V lost 7 bases, J lost 3 bases, and 11 bases stayed unmatched. This CDR3 region has 15 residues. Germline values: CDR1 MNHEY, CDR2 SVGEGT.

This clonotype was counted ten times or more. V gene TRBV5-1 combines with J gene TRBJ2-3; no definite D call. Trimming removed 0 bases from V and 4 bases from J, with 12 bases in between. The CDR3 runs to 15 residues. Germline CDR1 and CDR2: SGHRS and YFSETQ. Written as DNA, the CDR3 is TGCGCCAGCAGCTTGGGGCAACAGTGGTCAGATACGCAGTATTTT. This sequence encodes CASSLGQQWSDTQYF.